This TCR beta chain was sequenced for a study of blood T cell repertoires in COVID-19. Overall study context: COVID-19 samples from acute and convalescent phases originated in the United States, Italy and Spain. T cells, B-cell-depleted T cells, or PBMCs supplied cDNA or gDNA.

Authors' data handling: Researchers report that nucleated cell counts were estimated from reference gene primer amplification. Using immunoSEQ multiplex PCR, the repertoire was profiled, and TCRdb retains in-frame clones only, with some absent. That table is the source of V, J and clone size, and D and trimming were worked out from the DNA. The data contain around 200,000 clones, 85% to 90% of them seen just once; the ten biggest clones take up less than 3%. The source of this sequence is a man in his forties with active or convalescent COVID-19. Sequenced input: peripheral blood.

The CDR3 DNA reads TGTGCCAGCAGCTTTGACAGGGGGGGTTACGAGCAGTACTTC. This gives the protein CASSFDRGGYEQYF. V is TRBV7-9 and J is TRBJ2-7, with TRBD1 matching over 9 bases. CDR3 length equals 14 residues. Trimming took 3 bases from V and 4 from J; bases not matched to a gene: 4. The germline CDR1 and CDR2 sequences are SEHNR and FQNEAQ (reference sequence).